Presented here are 20 T cell receptor beta chains from one specimen sequenced in a study of CD8+CD57+ T cells in acquired aplastic anemia. The template for TCR beta VDJ and CDR3 sequence profiling was genomic DNA. TCRdb ran MiXCR on the reads and lists one entry per CDR3 protein. The sample has under 150,000 distinct CDR3 sequences, about 40% seen once. The sample was sorted CD4+, CD8+, or CD8+CD57+ T cells (not recorded which) from PBMCs. The receptors originated from a human donor in good health, serving as a control.

The gene calls are TRBV19 and TRBJ1-1; D is unresolved. There are 13 residues in the CDR3. Germline loops: CDR1 LNHDA, CDR2 SQIVND (reference sequence). The V and J ends lost 3 bases and 7 bases respectively, with 12 bases between them. CDR3 sequence reads: CASSMGSPGEAFF. For the CDR3, the DNA is TGTGCCAGTAGTATGGGGTCTCCTGGTGAAGCTTTCTTT.

At least ten counts were recorded for this clonotype. The CDR3: CSFVGGFTEAFF. The CDR3 nucleotides read TGCAGCTTCGTCGGGGGCTTCACTGAAGCTTTCTTT. The V and J genes are TRBV29-1 and TRBJ1-1, with a possible D match to TRBD1 (6 bases). The germline V and J ends were trimmed by 8 bases and 4 bases, with 14 bases remaining between them. This CDR3 is 12 amino acids long. Germline CDR1 SQVTM, CDR2 ANQGSEA.

In this sample, this clonotype turned up many times. The chain links TRBV6-1 to TRBJ1-2; 8 positions agree with TRBD1. The CDR3 contains 15 residues. J lost 4 bases, V lost 6 bases, and 10 bases had no gene match. The germline V gene encodes CDR1 MNHNS and CDR2 SASEGT. The CDR3 here is CASRGPGGKSYGYTF. The CDR3 DNA reads as TGTGCCAGCAGGGGCCCAGGGGGCAAGAGCTATGGCTACACCTTC.

This clonotype was seen more than once but under ten times. This sequence may be a read error, since a much larger clone differs from it by one base. Since the CDR3 does not end with the conserved phenylalanine or tryptophan, this likely comes from a read error. The rearrangement uses TRBV19 and TRBJ1-2, with TRBD1 matching over 9 bases. Germline assignment: CDR1 LNHDA and CDR2 SQIVND (reference sequence). J lost 4 bases, V lost 6 bases, and 6 bases had no gene match. The CDR3 is 14 amino acids. This CDR3 is CASRHRGPGYGYTL. The CDR3 bases are TGTGCCAGTAGACACAGGGGGCCGGGCTATGGCTACACCCTC.

This clonotype was counted at least ten times. The rearrangement joins TRBV5-5 to TRBJ2-1; D may be TRBD2 (5 bases). Looked up from germline, CDR1 is SGHKS and CDR2 is YYEKEE (reference sequence). The V end lost 4 bases, the J end lost 15 bases, and 17 bases lay between the germline ends. This CDR3 has 12 amino acids. CDR3 residues: CASSPRTGSLFF. The CDR3 region has the DNA TGTGCCAGCAGCCCCCGGACGGGGAGTCTGTTCTTC.

On this clonotype: The CDR3 ends on some other residue instead of the conserved phenylalanine or tryptophan, so this is likely a read error. The rearrangement uses TRBV2 and TRBJ2-7; 7 nucleotides agree with TRBD2. The trim removed 2 bases at V and 6 bases at J, leaving 7 bases unmatched. The CDR3 loop spans 14 amino acids. Germline V gene sequence: CDR1 SNHLY, CDR2 FYNNEI. In DNA, the CDR3 is TGTGCCAGCAGTGAACATGGCAGGGAGGGCGAGCAGTACCTC. This gives the protein CASSEHGREGEQYL.

This clonotype has only one observation. A much larger clone lies a single base off, so this may be a read error. The chain carries TRBV5-1 and TRBJ2-3; D perhaps matches TRBD2 (5 bases). V was shortened by 4 bases and J by 6 bases, with 15 bases between the two germline ends. In germline, CDR1 is SGHRS, CDR2 YFSETQ. The CDR3 is made up of 14 amino acids. The CDR3 spells CASSLPAAGDTQYF. CDR3 nucleotide sequence: TGCGCCAGCAGCCTCCCCGCGGCGGGTGATACGCAGTATTTT.

This clonotype has just a few counts. DNA for the CDR3: TGTGCCTGGAGTTTACAGACCGAGAGGGATGAAAAACTGTTTTTT. Protein sequence: CAWSLQTERDEKLFF. The chain links TRBV30 to TRBJ1-4; no reliable D call. CDR1 GTSNPN and CDR2 SVGIG come from the germline V gene (reference sequence). The V end lost 2 bases, the J end lost 6 bases, and 16 bases lay between the germline ends. The CDR3 is made up of 15 amino acids.

Points on this clonotype: A read error is likely, as this CDR3 ends without the conserved phenylalanine or tryptophan. No DNA is shown, since the ends of the CDR3 on it are uncertain; the CDR3 is the one TCRdb lists. The chain uses TRBV5-5 and TRBJ2-5. CDR1 and CDR2 from the germline V gene are SGHKS and YYEKEE (reference sequence). Inclusive of both ends, the CDR3 amounts to 8 amino acids. The CDR3 sequence is CASSLNNP.

This clonotype has more than one count but fewer than ten. One end of the junction is discordant with germline, which a read error may explain. This rearrangement joins TRBV5-1 to TRBJ2-7; no clear D gene. CDR1 SGHRS and CDR2 YFSETQ come from the germline V gene. This CDR3 region has 15 residues. In DNA, the CDR3 is TGCGCCTGCAGCTTGGCCCCGGGCCCCGACTACGAGCAGTACTTC. Protein: CACSLAPGPDYEQYF.

This chain links TRBV29-1 with TRBJ1-2; possibly TRBD1 for D (5 bases). Between the trimmed V and J ends, which lost 7 bases and 3 bases, there was a span of 12 bases. Germline CDR1 is SQVTM and CDR2 is ANQGSEA. This CDR3 region has 12 residues. The CDR3 protein is CSAGTPHYGYTF. The DNA of the CDR3 is TGCAGCGCAGGGACTCCACACTATGGCTACACCTTC.

This clonotype was counted at least ten times. This chain connects TRBV2 to TRBJ2-1; tentatively, D is TRBD1 (6 bases). The CDR3 consists of 14 residues. Trimming took off 7 bases at V and 2 bases at J, with 12 bases between the two ends. Germline V CDR1 and CDR2: SNHLY, FYNNEI. CDR3 DNA: TGTGCCAGCACTAGGACAGCCCCCTACAATGAGCAGTTCTTC. It is translated as CASTRTAPYNEQFF.

This clonotype was observed once. The missing conserved phenylalanine or tryptophan at the end of this CDR3 makes a read error likely. This sequence joins TRBV19 and TRBJ2-6, with D unclear. The CDR3 sequence is 14 residues long. With 1 base removed from V and 0 bases from J, the gap between germline ends came to 1 base. Germline V gene lookup returns CDR1 LNHDA and CDR2 SQIVND (reference sequence). CDR3 in amino acids: CASSIVSGANVLTL. In DNA, the CDR3 is TGTGCCAGTAGTATAGTCTCTGGGGCCAACGTCCTGACTCTC.

The sample holds one count of this clonotype. The junction shows a germline mismatch at one end, possibly a read error. The V and J genes are TRBV15 and TRBJ2-1, with 9 bases lining up with TRBD2. Germline lookup yields CDR1 LNHNV and CDR2 YYDKDF (reference sequence). This CDR3 spans 17 amino acids. This chain's CDR3 is CATRRERGAFTYNEQFF. As DNA, the CDR3 is TGTGCCACTAGGCGCGAGCGGGGGGCCTTCACCTACAACGAGCAGTTCTTC.

J is TRBJ1-3 and V is TRBV12-3 or TRBV12-4; 7 nucleotides line up with TRBD1. Germline trimming cut 5 bases from V and 5 bases from J; bases unmatched to any gene: 12. The CDR3 consists of 16 residues. CDR3 nucleotide sequence: TGTGCCAGCAGTCCGAGCTCGACAGGGCTGCGAAACACCATATATTTT. Amino acid sequence: CASSPSSTGLRNTIYF.

This clonotype was seen many times. This sequence joins TRBV4-2 and TRBJ1-4; D not certain. This CDR3 has 17 residues. Germline CDR1 and CDR2: LGHNA and YNFKEQ. V dropped 3 bases and J dropped 3 bases, with 17 bases sitting between them. This CDR3 reads CASSHEPWGTSNEKLFF. The CDR3 region has the DNA TGTGCCAGCAGCCATGAGCCTTGGGGAACCTCTAATGAAAAACTGTTTTTT.

This sequence joins TRBV19 and TRBJ2-7, with D perhaps assigned TRBD1 or TRBD2 (6 bases each). Looked up from germline, CDR1 is LNHDA and CDR2 is SQIVND (reference sequence). The CDR3 loop spans 12 amino acids. The CDR3 nucleotides are TGTGCTAGGGGGGCAGGGACCGGCGAGCAGTACTTC. Protein product: CARGAGTGEQYF.

This clonotype was seen more than once but under ten times. A much larger clone sits a single nucleotide away, making a read error possible. The CDR3 sequence is CSASAGAWSSQPQHF. The CDR3 DNA reads TGCAGTGCGTCCGCGGGGGCGTGGAGCAGTCAGCCCCAGCATTTT. The chain carries TRBV20-1 and TRBJ1-5; D may be TRBD1 (6 bases). In germline, CDR1 is DFQATT, CDR2 SNEGSKA (reference sequence). The CDR3 has 15 residues.

The chain combines TRBV5-6 with TRBJ1-6; perhaps TRBD1 as D (5 bases). From germline, CDR1 is SGHDT and CDR2 YYEEEE. The CDR3 loop spans 16 amino acids. The V gene lost 2 bases and the J gene lost 1 base, with 10 bases spanning the gap. DNA of the CDR3: TGTGCCAGCAGCTTTTTCGGGGCTTCCTATAATTCACCCCTCCACTTT. Its translation: CASSFFGASYNSPLHF.

In nucleotides, the CDR3 is TGTGCCATCGGGGGGGGGACAGGCGACTACGAGCAGTACTTC. Its protein product is CAIGGGTGDYEQYF. The rearrangement joins TRBV10-3 to TRBJ2-7; weak D call: TRBD1 (8 bases). Trimming pared 8 bases from V and 3 bases from J, leaving 17 bases between. The germline CDR1 and CDR2 sequences are ENHRY and SYGVKD. This CDR3 comprises 14 residues.